A selection of T cell receptor beta chains follows, all from one sample in a study of blood T cell repertoires in COVID-19. Clones were sequenced by immunoSEQ multiplex PCR, and TCRdb holds only the in-frame ones, with some missing. The sample holds about 80,000 clones, approximately 83% seen once. The material sequenced was peripheral blood. Receptors originate from a human donor in a cohort sampled during active COVID-19. Both conserved end residues are part of each CDR3. Fields, in order: V gene, clone size, J gene, D gene, CDR3 protein, CDR3 DNA. The D gene is left open where the match is weak. Some rows mark clone size as missing; the rest say once, few, many or name a class of expanded clone.

V: TRBV30; size: -; J: TRBJ1-5; D: TRBD1; CDR3: CAWSVRDSYQPQHF; DNA: TGTGCCTGGAGTGTACGGGACAGTTATCAGCCCCAGCATTTT
V: TRBV7-8; size: -; J: TRBJ2-3; D: TRBD2; CDR3: CASSYRLADTQYF; DNA: TGTGCCAGCAGTTATCGACTAGCGGATACGCAGTATTTT
V: TRBV3-1/TRBV3-2; size: -; J: TRBJ2-1; D: -; CDR3: CASSFARDQRGNEQFF; DNA: TGTGCCAGCAGCTTCGCCCGGGACCAGAGGGGGAATGAGCAGTTCTTC
V: TRBV29-1; size: -; J: TRBJ1-1; D: -; CDR3: CSVERGRAFF; DNA: TGCAGCGTTGAACGTGGGCGAGCTTTCTTT
V: TRBV6-5; size: -; J: TRBJ1-1; D: TRBD1; CDR3: CASQGALNTEAFF; DNA: TGTGCCAGCCAGGGGGCCTTGAACACTGAAGCTTTCTTT
V: TRBV3-1/TRBV3-2; size: -; J: TRBJ2-1; D: -; CDR3: CASSPSGTYNEQFF; DNA: TGTGCCAGCAGCCCCAGCGGTACCTACAATGAGCAGTTCTTC
V: TRBV6-7; size: once; J: TRBJ1-4; D: -; CDR3: CASSQSRDLGKLFF; DNA: TGTGCCAGCAGTCAATCCAGGGATTTAGGGAAACTGTTTTTT
V: TRBV29-1; size: once; J: TRBJ1-4; D: TRBD1; CDR3: CSVDDRGKEKLFF; DNA: TGCAGCGTTGACGACAGGGGCAAGGAAAAACTGTTTTTT
V: TRBV24-1; size: -; J: TRBJ2-1; D: -; CDR3: CATSVRRGLSAREQFF; DNA: TGTGCCACCAGTGTCCGCCGGGGACTCTCGGCGAGGGAGCAGTTCTTC
V: TRBV29-1; size: -; J: TRBJ1-2; D: TRBD1; CDR3: CSVADRVGYGYTF; DNA: TGCAGCGTTGCAGACAGGGTTGGCTATGGCTACACCTTC
V: TRBV25-1; size: -; J: TRBJ1-6; D: -; CDR3: CASSDTTASSYNSPLHF; DNA: TGTGCCAGCAGTGACACCACCGCGAGCTCCTATAATTCACCCCTCCACTTT